This T cell receptor (beta chain) is drawn from a study of cytomegalovirus exposure and HLA in healthy donors. Findings and limits, study-wide: Earlier findings revealed that most TCR beta V segments proved productive either about 87% or about 30% of the time. In a later analysis, a genetic analysis reported fewer productive-TCR N-insertions in an Asian-associated ancestry cluster than the cohort average. The authors later found HLA-associated TCR beta chains more clonally expanded than equally common others.

CDR1 is MDHEN, CDR2 SYDVKM, per germline. The CDR3 is 14 amino acids. With 1 base removed from V and 1 base from J, the gap between germline ends came to 8 bases. The primer mix had 60 Vbeta and 13 Jbeta primers. The data were produced by immunoSEQ multiplex PCR, yet TCRdb's version contains in-frame clones alone and is incomplete. The sample shows about 140,000 clones, 65% to 80% of them seen only once. Concerning this clone itself: What it binds is unknown.

What was sequenced was PBMCs. The TCR originated in a man aged 40-55 years in good health and CMV-seronegative. The chain links TRBV28 to TRBJ2-7; perhaps TRBD1 as D (6 bases). The CDR3: CASSLSQGSYEQYF. In nucleotides, the CDR3 is TGTGCCAGCAGTTTATCCCAGGGGTCCTACGAGCAGTACTTC.